A single sample gave rise to the 6 T cell receptor beta chains below, sequenced in a study of T-cell reconstitution after alpha-beta-depleted transplantation in children. A library of TCRbeta sequences, prepared with unique molecular identifiers, was generated. MiXCR, applied by TCRdb to the PCR reads, yields one record per CDR3 protein. The sample consists of approximately 640,000 distinct CDR3 sequences, around 16% of them appearing once. Here the sequenced sample was PBMCs from the stem cell graft donor, taken from the stem cell graft. Receptors originate from a human donor who donated a stem cell graft to a child with acute myeloid leukemia.

The chain has TRBV5-6 and TRBJ2-7; possible D gene TRBD1, 5 bases. In germline, CDR1 is SGHDT, CDR2 YYEEEE. CDR3 length: 13 residues. Trimming stripped 1 base from V and 4 bases from J, with 9 bases between. The CDR3 reads CASSLRQTYEQYF. In DNA, the CDR3 is TGTGCCAGCAGCTTGAGACAGACTTACGAGCAGTACTTC.

This clonotype was seen ten or more times. The J gene is TRBJ1-3, the V gene TRBV20-1; D not resolved. Germline V CDR1 and CDR2: DFQATT, SNEGSKA (reference sequence). Trimming removed 5 bases at V and 4 bases at J, with 9 bases between. The CDR3 totals 12 residues. The CDR3 DNA sequence: TGCAGTGCTGTCGAGCCCGGAAACACCATATATTTT. Its translation: CSAVEPGNTIYF.

The V call is TRBV12-3 or TRBV12-4, the J call TRBJ2-3; the D is unclear. The CDR3 is 13 residues long. V shed 5 bases and J shed 4 bases, with 10 bases lying between them. CDR3 residues: CASSATVADTQYF. The CDR3 DNA reads TGTGCCAGCAGTGCAACAGTGGCAGATACGCAGTATTTT.

In its sample, this clonotype was seen many times. The chain recombines TRBV20-1 with TRBJ1-2, with 10 bases that match TRBD1. The CDR3 is made up of 15 amino acids. Germline V lookup: CDR1 DFQATT, CDR2 SNEGSKA (reference sequence). Unmatched junction bases numbered 10, after V lost 5 bases and J lost 4 bases. For the CDR3, the DNA is TGCAGTGCTGTGATGCCGGGACAGGGGATCTATGGCTACACCTTC. It translates to CSAVMPGQGIYGYTF.

This clonotype was recorded at least ten times. The rearrangement links TRBV20-1 to TRBJ2-5; D is undetermined. The CDR3 spans 13 residues. V was clipped by 2 bases and J by 5 bases, with 12 bases between them. The germline V gene has CDR1 DFQATT and CDR2 SNEGSKA (reference sequence). CDR3 DNA sequence: TGCAGTGCTAGACCCGACGATATCGAGACCCAGTACTTC. Encoded protein: CSARPDDIETQYF.

In this sample, this clonotype turned up many times. The chain employs TRBV20-1 and TRBJ2-7, with 7 bases identical to TRBD1. The CDR3 length is 13 residues. Per germline, CDR1 DFQATT and CDR2 SNEGSKA (reference sequence). With 2 bases clipped from V and 2 bases from J, the junction kept 3 bases outside the gene matches. The CDR3 nucleotides read TGCAGTGCTAGAAGACAGGGCACCTACGAGCAGTACGTC. Protein: CSARRQGTYEQYV.